These T cell receptor beta chains were read from a single sample in a study of cytotoxic CD8 clonotypes in ibrutinib-treated CLL. Data came from immunoSEQ multiplex PCR; TCRdb stores just in-frame clones and leaves some out. The data contain tens of thousands of clones, around 81% of them singletons. Specimen: PBMCs, collected at disease progression, from a patient treated with ibrutinib. These receptors all stem from a human donor with chronic lymphocytic leukemia. CDR3s include the opening cysteine and the closing phenylalanine or tryptophan. The D gene is left open where the match is weak. Part of the rows lack a size; the others show once, few, many or a class for expanded clones.

clone_size	d_call	v_call	j_call	cdr3_nt	cdr3_aa
few	TRBD1	TRBV25-1	TRBJ2-2	TGTGCCAGCAGTGCGGGACAGCCCCGCACCGGGGAGCTGTTTTTT	CASSAGQPRTGELFF
-	-	TRBV9	TRBJ2-1	TGTGCCAGCAGCGTAGGCGGAGCCTGGTACAATGAGCAGTTCTTC	CASSVGGAWYNEQFF
-	TRBD2	TRBV9	TRBJ2-1	TGTGCCAGCAGCTTTTCCGGGACTAGCGGGAGATGGAATGAGCAGTTCTTC	CASSFSGTSGRWNEQFF
-	-	TRBV7-7	TRBJ2-3	TGTGCCAGCAGCCAACTAGGGTCCCCCACAGATACGCAGTATTTT	CASSQLGSPTDTQYF
-	-	TRBV5-1	TRBJ2-2	TGCGCCAGCAGCTTGGCCCTCGCGAACACCGGGGAGCTGTTTTTT	CASSLALANTGELFF
-	TRBD1	TRBV2	TRBJ2-2	TGTGCCAGCAGTCTAGGGGGCCGGGACACCGGGGAGCTGTTTTTT	CASSLGGRDTGELFF
-	-	TRBV4-2	TRBJ1-4	TGTGCCAGCAGCGGAACGCGGGCGTTTTCTGAAAAACTGTTTTTT	CASSGTRAFSEKLFF
-	-	TRBV28	TRBJ2-1	TGTGCCAGCAGTTTTGGGAGCTCCTACAATGAGCAGTTCTTC	CASSFGSSYNEQFF
-	-	TRBV9	TRBJ1-1	TGTGCCAGCAGCACTTCTGGTGAAGCTTTCTTT	CASSTSGEAFF
-	-	TRBV10-3	TRBJ1-1	TGTGCCATCAGTGAGTCAGTTAGGGGAGGTATCGGTGAAGCTTTCTTT	CAISESVRGGIGEAFF
-	-	TRBV4-1	TRBJ2-2	TGCGCCAGCAGCCAGATTAGGGACCCCCGGACCGGGGAGCTGTTTTTT	CASSQIRDPRTGELFF
-	TRBD2	TRBV19	TRBJ2-1	TGTGCCAGTAGGGGGACTAGAAGCGATGAGCAGTTCTTC	CASRGTRSDEQFF
-	-	TRBV5-4	TRBJ2-7	TGTGCCAGCAGCTTAGTAGGCGGAAAGACTTCCTACGAGCAGTACTTC	CASSLVGGKTSYEQYF
-	TRBD1	TRBV19	TRBJ1-1	TGTGCCAGTAGTTATTCGGGACAGGCTATCACTGAAGCTTTCTTT	CASSYSGQAITEAFF
-	-	TRBV30	TRBJ1-2	TGTGCCTGGAGTCCATTCCCCTATGGCTACACCTTC	CAWSPFPYGYTF
-	-	TRBV18	TRBJ1-2	TGTGCCAGCTCACCCCAGGACGCCAACTATGGCTACACCTTC	CASSPQDANYGYTF
once	-	TRBV29-1	TRBJ2-7	TGCAGCGTTTTCCTGACAGGTAGCTCCTACGAGCAGTACTTC	CSVFLTGSSYEQYF
-	-	TRBV28	TRBJ1-1	TGTGCCAGCAGTTCGTCCAGGGAAGCTTTCTTT	CASSSSREAFF